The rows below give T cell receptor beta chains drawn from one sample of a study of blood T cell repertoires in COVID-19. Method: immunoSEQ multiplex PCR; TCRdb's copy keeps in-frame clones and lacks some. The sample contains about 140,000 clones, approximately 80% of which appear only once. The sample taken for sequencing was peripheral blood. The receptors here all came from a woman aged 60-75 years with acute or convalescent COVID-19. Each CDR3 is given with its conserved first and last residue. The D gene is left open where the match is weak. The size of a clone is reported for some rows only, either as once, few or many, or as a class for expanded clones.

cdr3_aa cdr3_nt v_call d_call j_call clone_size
CASTPRGTDTQYF TGTGCCAGTACCCCGCGGGGCACAGATACGCAGTATTTT TRBV19 - TRBJ2-3 once
CASSLFSGGYEQYF TGTGCCAGCAGTTTATTCTCGGGGGGCTACGAGCAGTACTTC TRBV28 TRBD2 TRBJ2-7 -
CASSYRQGAWVGSNQPQHF TGTGCCAGCAGCTACCGACAGGGGGCATGGGTCGGGAGCAATCAGCCCCAGCATTTT TRBV5-6 TRBD1 TRBJ1-5 -
CASRTGKDNQPQHF TGTGCCAGCAGAACAGGGAAGGACAATCAGCCCCAGCATTTT TRBV2 - TRBJ1-5 -
CASSLAGGRYEKLFF TGCGCCAGCAGCCTGGCGGGGGGACGATATGAAAAACTGTTTTTT TRBV5-1 - TRBJ1-4 -
CASSDGLAGLPYNEQFF TGTGCCAGCAGTGATGGACTAGCGGGGCTACCCTACAATGAGCAGTTCTTC TRBV25-1 TRBD2 TRBJ2-1 -
CASSPLAGTFQGELFF TGTGCCAGCAGCCCTCTGGCGGGCACCTTTCAAGGGGAGCTGTTTTTT TRBV5-4 - TRBJ2-2 -
CASSGSLIHEAFF TGTGCCAGCAGTGGTTCACTCATCCATGAAGCTTTCTTT TRBV12-3/TRBV12-4 - TRBJ1-1 -
CSVHSGGSLDPREQYF TGCAGCGTTCATAGTGGGGGGTCTCTTGATCCTCGCGAGCAGTACTTC TRBV29-1 - TRBJ2-7 -
CAWSVPSAASYEQYF TGTGCCTGGAGTGTACCATCAGCGGCAAGCTACGAGCAGTACTTC TRBV30 - TRBJ2-7 -
CASSLWREGRRQETQYF TGTGCCAGCAGTTTATGGCGGGAGGGCCGGAGACAAGAGACCCAGTACTTC TRBV27 TRBD2 TRBJ2-5 -
CASSFNLGGSDTQYF TGCGCCAGCAGCTTCAATTTAGGAGGGTCAGATACGCAGTATTTT TRBV5-1 - TRBJ2-3 -